The 14 T cell receptor beta chains presented below share a single source sample, sequenced in a study of long-term antiretroviral therapy in people with HIV. Running of the v3.0 immunoSEQ assay took place at survey level. The assay was immunoSEQ multiplex PCR, and TCRdb's table has in-frame clones only and misses some. The table records 30,000 or so clones, approximately 90% of them present only once. Here the sequenced sample was unsorted PBMCs, taken 5 to 5.5 years after starting antiretroviral therapy. All receptors derive from a woman in her thirties or forties with HIV.

V is TRBV19 and J is TRBJ1-1, with D uncertain. With 7 bases removed from V and 11 bases from J, the gap between germline ends came to 14 bases. The CDR3 extends over 11 amino acids. The germline V gene encodes CDR1 LNHDA and CDR2 SQIVND (reference sequence). The CDR3 coding sequence is TGTGCCAGTACCTCAAACGTGTTGGCTTTCTTT. Amino acids: CASTSNVLAFF.

This clone was counted a few times. The chain uses TRBV7-6 and TRBJ2-7; D is possibly TRBD2 (5 bases). Germline CDR1 SGHVS, CDR2 FNYEAQ. V was clipped by 2 bases and J by 7 bases, with 18 bases between them. This CDR3 is 15 amino acids long. The CDR3 coding sequence is TGTGCCAGCAGCTTAAGCCCCACGGGATTGGGAGAGCAGTACTTC. It specifies CASSLSPTGLGEQYF.

The CDR3 DNA reads as TGTGCCAGCAGTGACAGGGGATTCTCAGATGGCTACACCTTC. This gives the protein CASSDRGFSDGYTF. The V and J genes are TRBV13 and TRBJ1-2, with 8 bases lining up with TRBD1. CDR1 PRHDT and CDR2 FYEKMQ come from the germline V gene (reference sequence). With V trimmed by 6 bases and J by 6 bases, 9 bases remained unmatched. This CDR3 is built from 14 residues.

The chain links TRBV7-9 to TRBJ2-7, with 7 bases fitting TRBD1. Losses at the gene ends were 5 bases for V and 1 base for J; bases not matched to a gene: 8. Germline V gene data show CDR1 as SEHNR and CDR2 as FQNEAQ (reference sequence). The CDR3 is made up of 15 amino acids. DNA for the CDR3: TGTGCCAGCAGCCCGTCGACAGGGTGGTCCTACGAGCAGTACTTC. Protein product: CASSPSTGWSYEQYF. The entire variable domain, with the rest obtained from reference TRBV7-9 and TRBJ2-7, is as follows: DTGVSQNPRHKITKRGQNVTFRCDPISEHNRLYWYRQTLGQGPEFLTYFQNEAQLEKSRLLSDRFSAERPKGSFSTLEIQRTEQGDSAMYLCASSPSTGWSYEQYFGPGTRLTVT.

CDR3 sequence (DNA): TGTGCCTACGCGGGACGGACGACCCTTAATGAAAAACTGTTTTTT. Translating gives CAYAGRTTLNEKLFF. The chain has TRBV30 and TRBJ1-4; D possibly corresponds to TRBD1 (5 bases). V was clipped by 7 bases and J by 4 bases, with 19 bases between them. This CDR3 has 15 amino acids. Germline CDR1 and CDR2: GTSNPN and SVGIG (reference sequence). The full variable domain, completed using reference TRBV30 and TRBJ1-4, is SQTIHQWPATLVQPVGSPLSLECTVEGTSNPNLYWYRQAAGRGLQLLFYSVGIGQISSEVPQNLSASRPQDRQFILSSKKLLLSDSGFYLCAYAGRTTLNEKLFFGSGTQLSVL.

The chain is built from TRBV6-5 and TRBJ1-1, with TRBD1 matching over 7 bases. CDR1 and CDR2 (germline): MNHEY, SVGAGI. CDR3 length: 15 amino acids. Germline trimming cut 8 bases from V and 0 bases from J; bases unmatched to any gene: 9. The CDR3 spells CASGRQGIVNTEAFF. CDR3 bases: TGTGCCAGCGGTCGACAGGGAATTGTGAACACTGAAGCTTTCTTT.

V and J are TRBV6-1 and TRBJ1-2; the D is unclear. Trimming took off 1 base at V and 8 bases at J, with 14 bases between the two ends. The CDR3 totals 14 residues. Germline V gene lookup returns CDR1 MNHNS and CDR2 SASEGT. The CDR3 loop reads CASSEGLGNGGYTF. The CDR3 nucleotides are TGTGCCAGCAGTGAAGGCTTAGGAAATGGAGGCTACACCTTC.

V and J are TRBV2 and TRBJ2-3, with D possibly being TRBD2 (6 bases). V lost 0 bases and J 6 bases, leaving 10 bases between the germline ends. CDR3 length equals 14 residues. Germline CDR1 SNHLY, CDR2 FYNNEI. The CDR3 coding sequence is TGTGCCAGCAGTGAAGCGCTGGAGGGGGATACGCAGTATTTT. Amino acids: CASSEALEGDTQYF.

This chain connects TRBV6-1 to TRBJ1-2, with no clear D. The CDR3 covers 15 residues. V gave up 1 base and J gave up 3 bases, with 12 bases separating them. Germline CDR1 MNHNS, CDR2 SASEGT. This chain's CDR3 is CASSEVGLGYYGYTF. As DNA, the CDR3 is TGTGCCAGCAGTGAAGTTGGTTTAGGGTACTATGGCTACACCTTC.

The rearrangement uses TRBV5-4 and TRBJ1-2, with D unclear. This CDR3 has 15 residues. Germline CDR1 reads SGHNT; CDR2 reads YYREEE (reference sequence). The V end was cut by 0 bases, the J end by 4 bases, with 13 bases between. CDR3 region: CASSLAAQFSYGYTF. CDR3 bases: TGTGCCAGCAGCTTGGCCGCCCAGTTCTCCTATGGCTACACCTTC.

V gene TRBV14 combines with J gene TRBJ1-1, with a tentative D call TRBD1 (5 bases). CDR3 size: 13 residues. V shed 4 bases and J shed 3 bases, with 9 bases lying between them. In germline, CDR1 is SGHDN, CDR2 FVKESK. CDR3 nucleotide sequence: TGTGCCAGCAGCCCGACAGTGCACACTGAAGCTTTCTTT. Translating gives CASSPTVHTEAFF. Filled out from reference TRBV14 and TRBJ1-1, the complete variable domain reads EAGVTQFPSHSVIEKGQTVTLRCDPISGHDNLYWYRRVMGKEIKFLLHFVKESKQDESGMPNNRFLAERTGGTYSTLKVQPAELEDSGVYFCASSPTVHTEAFFGQGTRLTVV.

The CDR3: CASSWDSRVEGYTF. The DNA for the CDR3 is TGTGCCAGCAGCTGGGACAGCAGGGTGGAAGGCTACACCTTC. The chain is built from TRBV5-5 and TRBJ1-2; 7 positions match TRBD1. The CDR3 spans 14 residues. Germline values: CDR1 SGHKS, CDR2 YYEKEE (reference sequence). Trimming removed 3 bases from V and 8 bases from J; junction bases left unmatched: 10.

V and J are TRBV6-1 and TRBJ2-7, with 9 bases aligning to TRBD2. Germline CDR1 MNHNS, CDR2 SASEGT. CDR3 length equals 15 residues. V lost 6 bases to trimming and J lost 7 bases; unmatched junction nucleotides: 13. CDR3: CASRGWREGSGEQYF. The CDR3 nucleotides read TGTGCCAGCAGGGGTTGGCGGGAGGGTTCTGGGGAGCAGTACTTC.

This chain links TRBV5-4 with TRBJ1-1, with a tentative D call TRBD1 (5 bases). The V gene lost 4 bases and the J gene lost 10 bases, with 17 bases spanning the gap. Germline CDR1 is SGHNT and CDR2 is YYREEE (reference sequence). The CDR3 length is 13 residues. The DNA for the CDR3 is TGTGCCAGCAGCCCCGGGGCGGAGGAACCAGCTTTCTTT. Residues: CASSPGAEEPAFF.